This entry features one TCR beta chain sequence. What it binds is not known. This specimen comes from a study of post-analysis software for immune sequencing data. At the level of the study: Relapsing-remitting, secondary progressive and progressive-relapsing multiple sclerosis were all included among the disease courses.

Overall study results and limits: F-measure co-clustering was strong for batch-matched samples. The five TRBV segments detected at higher frequency in patients than in controls included TRBV5-6, TRBV5-1 and TRBV20-1. The study found significantly lower normalized Chao1 diversity in multiple sclerosis patients than in controls.

The germline gives CDR1 SNHLY, CDR2 FYNNEI. CDR3 size: 14 residues. Trimming at V came to 7 bases and at J to 10 bases, leaving 15 bases not matched to a gene. TCR beta cDNA libraries included unique molecular identifiers. TCRdb re-called the PCR reads through MiXCR, storing one row per CDR3 protein. Found here are over 150,000 distinct CDR3 sequences, 30% of them singletons; the top ten hold approximately 1.4%. The clonotype comes from a girl aged 5 to 17 with multiple sclerosis. The chain is built from TRBV2 and TRBJ1-2; 7 nucleotides line up with TRBD1. The sequencing sample was made of blood. CDR3: CASTIGGTAGDYTF. The CDR3 DNA follows: TGTGCCAGCACTATAGGTGGGACAGCGGGTGACTACACCTTC.